This is a list of T cell receptor beta chains from one sample in a study of shared clonotypes between healthy human individuals. Libraries were prepared by immunoSEQ multiplex PCR; TCRdb keeps only in-frame clonotypes and omits some of them. The sample carries under 550,000 clones, almost 97% recorded once. What was sequenced was naive CD4+ T cells sorted from blood. Source of these receptors: a woman in her 30s in good health. The CDR3 runs from the conserved cysteine through the conserved F or W. A D gene is named only where the DNA matches it firmly. Part of the rows lack a size; the others show once, few, many or a class for expanded clones.

-,-,TRBV5-5,TRBJ1-1,CASSPMDWGANTEAFF,TGTGCCAGCAGCCCCATGGATTGGGGCGCGAACACTGAAGCTTTCTTT
-,TRBD1,TRBV11-2,TRBJ2-5,CASSSPDRGGETQYF,TGTGCCAGCAGCAGTCCGGACAGGGGCGGAGAGACCCAGTACTTC
-,-,TRBV27,TRBJ2-2,CASSILTGTGELFF,TGTGCCAGCAGCATTCTCACGGGGACCGGGGAGCTGTTTTTT
-,TRBD2,TRBV28,TRBJ2-5,CASSHLAGGPSGWETQYF,TGTGCCAGCAGCCACCTAGCGGGAGGACCCTCGGGTTGGGAGACCCAGTACTTC
-,TRBD2,TRBV2,TRBJ2-7,CASIPGGKYEQYF,TGTGCCAGCATCCCCGGGGGGAAGTACGAGCAGTACTTC
-,-,TRBV11-2,TRBJ2-1,CASSLAWNQGYNEQFF,TGTGCCAGCAGCTTAGCTTGGAACCAGGGGTACAATGAGCAGTTCTTC
-,-,TRBV28,TRBJ1-1,CASSGPVWGRLTEAFF,TGTGCCAGCAGTGGACCGGTCTGGGGGAGGTTGACTGAAGCTTTCTTT
-,-,TRBV29-1,TRBJ1-3,CSVRESSGNTIYF,TGCAGCGTTAGGGAGAGCTCTGGAAACACCATATATTTT
-,-,TRBV28,TRBJ2-2,CASSGGNTGELFF,TGTGCCAGCAGTGGGGGTAACACCGGGGAGCTGTTTTTT
-,-,TRBV5-5,TRBJ2-5,CASSQDKPQETQYF,TGTGCCAGCAGCCAGGACAAGCCGCAAGAGACCCAGTACTTC
-,-,TRBV6-5,TRBJ2-5,CASKFGRSQYF,TGTGCCAGCAAATTTGGCCGGTCCCAGTACTTC
-,-,TRBV30,TRBJ1-4,CAWSVRIEKLFF,TGTGCCTGGAGTGTACGAATAGAAAAACTGTTTTTT
-,TRBD1,TRBV18,TRBJ1-3,CASSPQGAGNTIYF,TGTGCCAGCTCACCGCAGGGGGCTGGAAACACCATATATTTT
-,-,TRBV28,TRBJ2-7,CASSLVGTLGYEQYF,TGTGCCAGCAGTTTGGTAGGGACCCTCGGCTACGAGCAGTACTTC
-,-,TRBV19,TRBJ2-3,CASSIKGGKGVYTQYF,TGTGCCAGTAGTATAAAAGGTGGTAAGGGGGTATATACGCAGTATTTT
once,-,TRBV5-1,TRBJ2-7,CASSPPDRGEQYF,TGCGCCAGCAGCCCGCCGGACAGAGGCGAGCAGTACTTC
-,TRBD2,TRBV6-5,TRBJ2-1,CASSYMVGGGEQFF,TGTGCCAGCAGTTACATGGTTGGGGGGGGTGAGCAGTTCTTC
-,-,TRBV7-3,TRBJ1-1,CASSLTGYMNTEAFF,TGTGCCAGCAGCTTAACAGGTTACATGAACACTGAAGCTTTCTTT
-,TRBD2,TRBV9,TRBJ2-1,CASSVVGSGKDFDEQFF,TGTGCCAGCAGCGTGGTCGGTAGCGGGAAAGACTTCGATGAGCAGTTCTTC
few,-,TRBV5-1,TRBJ2-1,CASSFAYNEQFF,TGCGCCAGCAGCTTTGCCTACAATGAGCAGTTCTTC
-,TRBD1,TRBV28,TRBJ1-2,CASSFLLQGAEYGYTF,TGTGCCAGCAGTTTTTTGCTACAGGGGGCGGAGTATGGCTACACCTTC
-,TRBD1,TRBV4-2,TRBJ1-4,CASSLTSSGGGNEKLFF,TGTGCCAGCAGCCTCACATCCTCAGGGGGGGGAAATGAAAAACTGTTTTTT
-,TRBD1,TRBV28,TRBJ2-2,CASTTGTANTGELFF,TGTGCCAGCACCACCGGGACAGCGAACACCGGGGAGCTGTTTTTT
-,-,TRBV19,TRBJ2-3,CASSMGSTGTDTQYF,TGTGCCAGTAGTATGGGCAGTACGGGCACAGATACGCAGTATTTT
-,-,TRBV28,TRBJ1-6,CASSGGTTNSPLHF,TGTGCCAGCAGTGGGGGAACAACTAATTCACCCCTCCACTTT
once,TRBD2,TRBV18,TRBJ2-2,CASSPEVLSSGSRTGELFF,TGTGCCAGCTCACCAGAAGTTTTGTCTAGCGGGAGTCGGACCGGGGAGCTGTTTTTT